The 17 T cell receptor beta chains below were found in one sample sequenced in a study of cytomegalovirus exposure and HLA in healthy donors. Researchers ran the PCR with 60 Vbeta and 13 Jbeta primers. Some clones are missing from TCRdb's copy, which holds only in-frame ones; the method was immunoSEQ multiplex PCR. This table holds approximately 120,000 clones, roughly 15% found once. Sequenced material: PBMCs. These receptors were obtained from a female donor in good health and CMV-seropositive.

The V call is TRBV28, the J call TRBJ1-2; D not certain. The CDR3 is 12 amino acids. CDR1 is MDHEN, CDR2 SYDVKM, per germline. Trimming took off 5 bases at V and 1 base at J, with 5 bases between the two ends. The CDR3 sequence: CASSLSNYGYTF. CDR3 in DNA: TGTGCCAGCAGTCTAAGTAACTATGGCTACACCTTC.

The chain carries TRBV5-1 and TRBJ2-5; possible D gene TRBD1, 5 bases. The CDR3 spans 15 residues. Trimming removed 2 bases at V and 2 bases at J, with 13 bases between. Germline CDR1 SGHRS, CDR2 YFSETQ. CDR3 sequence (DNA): TGCGCCAGCAGCTTTGCGACAGAGTCTCAAGAGACCCAGTACTTC. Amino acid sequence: CASSFATESQETQYF.

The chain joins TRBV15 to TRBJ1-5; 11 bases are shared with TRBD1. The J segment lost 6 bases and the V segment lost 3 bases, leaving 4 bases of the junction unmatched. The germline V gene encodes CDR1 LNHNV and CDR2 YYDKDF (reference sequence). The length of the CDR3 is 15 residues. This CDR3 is CATSRGQGGGQPQHF. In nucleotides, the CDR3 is TGTGCCACCAGCAGGGGACAGGGGGGAGGTCAGCCCCAGCATTTT.

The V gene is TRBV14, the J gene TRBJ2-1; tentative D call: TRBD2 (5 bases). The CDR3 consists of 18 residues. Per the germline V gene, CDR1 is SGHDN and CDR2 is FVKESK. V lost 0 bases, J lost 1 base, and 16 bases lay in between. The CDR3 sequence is CASSQDRGSMSSYNEQFF. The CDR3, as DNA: TGTGCCAGCAGCCAAGATCGGGGAAGTATGTCGTCCTACAATGAGCAGTTCTTC.

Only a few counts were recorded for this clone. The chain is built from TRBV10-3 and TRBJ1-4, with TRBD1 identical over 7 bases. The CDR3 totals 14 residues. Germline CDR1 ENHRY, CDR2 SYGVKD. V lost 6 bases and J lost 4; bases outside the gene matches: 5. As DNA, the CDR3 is TGTGCCATCAGGAGGGACAGCGTTAATGAAAAACTGTTTTTT. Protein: CAIRRDSVNEKLFF.

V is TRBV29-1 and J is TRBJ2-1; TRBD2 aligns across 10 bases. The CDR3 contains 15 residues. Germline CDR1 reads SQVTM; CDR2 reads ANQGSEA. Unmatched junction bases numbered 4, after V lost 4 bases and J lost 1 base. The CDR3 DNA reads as TGCAGCGTTGTTCCGGGACTAGCGTCCTACAATGAGCAGTTCTTC. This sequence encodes CSVVPGLASYNEQFF.

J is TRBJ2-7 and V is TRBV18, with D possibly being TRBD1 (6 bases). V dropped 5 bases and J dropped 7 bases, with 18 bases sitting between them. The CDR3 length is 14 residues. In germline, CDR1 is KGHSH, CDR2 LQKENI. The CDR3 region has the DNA TGTGCCAGCTCAAAAGAGCAGGGGCTGGGGGAGCAGTACTTC. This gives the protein CASSKEQGLGEQYF.

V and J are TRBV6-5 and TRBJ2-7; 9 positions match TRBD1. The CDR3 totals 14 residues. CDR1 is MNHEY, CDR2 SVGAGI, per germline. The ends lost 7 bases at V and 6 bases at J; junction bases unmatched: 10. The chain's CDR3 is CASKTGTGTLEQYF. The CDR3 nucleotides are TGTGCCAGCAAGACGGGGACAGGGACCCTCGAGCAGTACTTC.

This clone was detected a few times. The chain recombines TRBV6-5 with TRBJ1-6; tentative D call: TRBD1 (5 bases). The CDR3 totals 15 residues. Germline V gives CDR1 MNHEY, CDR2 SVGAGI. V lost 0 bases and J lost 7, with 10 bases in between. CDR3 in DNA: TGTGCCAGCAGTTACTCGGCTCGGGGGAATTCACCCCTCCACTTT. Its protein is CASSYSARGNSPLHF.

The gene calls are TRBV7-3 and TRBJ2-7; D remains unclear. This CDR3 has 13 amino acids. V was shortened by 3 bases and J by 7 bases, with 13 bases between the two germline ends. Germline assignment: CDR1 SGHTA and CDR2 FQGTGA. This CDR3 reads CASSLSRSQEQYF. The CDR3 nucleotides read TGTGCCAGCAGCTTGTCCAGGTCACAGGAGCAGTACTTC.

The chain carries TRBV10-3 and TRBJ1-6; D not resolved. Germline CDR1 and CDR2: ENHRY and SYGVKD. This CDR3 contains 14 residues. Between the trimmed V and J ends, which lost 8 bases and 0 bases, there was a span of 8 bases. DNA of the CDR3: TGTGCCATCGGAGGGAGCTCCTATAATTCACCCCTCCACTTT. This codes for CAIGGSSYNSPLHF.

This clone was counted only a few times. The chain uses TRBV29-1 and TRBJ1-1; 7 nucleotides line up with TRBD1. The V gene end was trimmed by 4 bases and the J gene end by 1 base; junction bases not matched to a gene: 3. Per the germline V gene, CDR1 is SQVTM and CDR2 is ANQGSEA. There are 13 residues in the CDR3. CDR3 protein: CSVVRTGNTEAFF. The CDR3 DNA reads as TGCAGCGTTGTCAGGACAGGGAACACTGAAGCTTTCTTT.

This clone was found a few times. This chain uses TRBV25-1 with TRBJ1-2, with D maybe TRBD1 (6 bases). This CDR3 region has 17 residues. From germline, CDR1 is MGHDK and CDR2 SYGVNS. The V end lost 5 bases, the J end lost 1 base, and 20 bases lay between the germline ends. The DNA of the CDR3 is TGTGCCAGCAGTTCGGACAGTCGCCATCCTAGTAACTATGGCTACACCTTC. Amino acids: CASSSDSRHPSNYGYTF.

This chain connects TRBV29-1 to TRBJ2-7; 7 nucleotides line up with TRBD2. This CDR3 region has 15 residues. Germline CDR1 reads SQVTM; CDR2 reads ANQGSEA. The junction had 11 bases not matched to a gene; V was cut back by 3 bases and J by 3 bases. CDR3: CSVDLGTGGFYEQYF. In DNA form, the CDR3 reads TGCAGCGTTGATCTTGGCACGGGAGGTTTCTACGAGCAGTACTTC.

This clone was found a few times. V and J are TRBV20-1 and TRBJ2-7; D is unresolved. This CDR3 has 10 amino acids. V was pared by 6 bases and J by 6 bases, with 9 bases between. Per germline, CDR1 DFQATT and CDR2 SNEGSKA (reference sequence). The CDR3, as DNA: TGCAGTGCCTTGACATTCGAGCAGTACTTC. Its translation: CSALTFEQYF.

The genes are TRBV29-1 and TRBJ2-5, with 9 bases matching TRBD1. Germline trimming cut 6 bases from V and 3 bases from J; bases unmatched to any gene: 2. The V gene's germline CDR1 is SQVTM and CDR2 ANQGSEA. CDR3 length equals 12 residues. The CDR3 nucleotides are TGCAGCGTCCGACAGGGGGAAGAGACCCAGTACTTC. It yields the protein CSVRQGEETQYF.

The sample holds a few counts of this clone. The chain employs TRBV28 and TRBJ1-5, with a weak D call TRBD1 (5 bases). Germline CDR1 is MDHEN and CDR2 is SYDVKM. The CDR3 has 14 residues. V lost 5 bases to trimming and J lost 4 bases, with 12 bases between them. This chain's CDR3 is CASSTTDRNQPQHF. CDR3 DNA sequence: TGTGCCAGCAGTACGACAGATCGAAATCAGCCCCAGCATTTT.